This T cell receptor (beta chain) was sequenced during a study of cytomegalovirus exposure and HLA in healthy donors. Across the whole study: Most donors, roughly 82% of approximately 400 genotyped, fell in the Caucasian-associated ancestry cluster.

Overall study results and limits: When a later analysis compared HLA-associated TCR beta chains with equally common others, the HLA-associated chains turned out to be more clonally expanded and to have lower generation probabilities. Common viral pathogens were later found to be apparently linked to several of the most significant clusters.

Notes on this clone: The antigen is unknown.

PCR used 60 Vbeta primers and 13 Jbeta primers. Clones were sequenced by immunoSEQ multiplex PCR, and TCRdb holds only the in-frame ones, with some missing. The profile shows about 140,000 clones, roughly three quarters of them singletons. The V and J ends lost 8 bases and 5 bases respectively, with 18 bases between them. Germline assignment: CDR1 LNHDA and CDR2 SQIVND (reference sequence). The CDR3 covers 14 residues. The chain carries TRBV19 and TRBJ2-5; TRBD1 is a possible D gene (5 bases). This clonotype was sampled from a woman aged 25-40 years in good health and CMV-seronegative. Source material: PBMCs. The CDR3: CASRPDNFGETQYF. Here the CDR3 DNA reads TGTGCCAGTCGGCCGGACAATTTTGGGGAGACCCAGTACTTC. Supplemented by reference TRBV19 and TRBJ2-5, the full variable domain reads DGGITQSPKYLFRKEGQNVTLSCEQNLNHDAMYWYRQDPGQGLRLIYYSQIVNDFQKGDIAEGYSVSREKKESFPLTVTSAQKNPTAFYLCASRPDNFGETQYFGPGTRLLVL.